The next 10 T cell receptor beta chains were all read from a single sample in a study of T cell repertoires in cytomegalovirus infection. Their antigen targets remain unknown. TCRdb passed the reads through MiXCR, listing each CDR3 protein once. The data hold approximately 990,000 distinct CDR3 sequences, with more than 25% observed a single time. This sample comprised cultured CD8+ T cells from PBMCs, obtained from culture after CMV antigen stimulation. The receptors shown here come from a human donor in good health (CMV status not recorded). Some clones in this sample may be carry-over from other donors' samples.

This chain links TRBV2 with TRBJ2-7; D call uncertain. Trimming removed 7 bases at V and 2 bases at J, with 12 bases between. There are 13 residues in the CDR3. From germline, CDR1 is SNHLY and CDR2 FYNNEI. CDR3 nucleotide sequence: TGTGCCAGCAACGCCGGCAGCCCCTACGAGCAGTACGTC. This gives the protein CASNAGSPYEQYV.

The DNA for the CDR3 is TGTGCCAGCAGGAAGTGGGGGACAGCCGGACAAGAGACCCAGTACTTC. It translates to CASRKWGTAGQETQYF. The chain uses TRBV2 and TRBJ2-5; 7 bases map to TRBD1. V gave up 6 bases and J gave up 2 bases; unmatched junction bases: 12. The CDR3 runs to 16 residues. Looked up from germline, CDR1 is SNHLY and CDR2 is FYNNEI.

The chain carries TRBV11-3 and TRBJ2-3; D is ambiguous. With 1 base removed from V and 0 bases from J, the gap between germline ends came to 11 bases. The CDR3 extends over 16 amino acids. Germline V gene data show CDR1 as SGHNT and CDR2 as YENEEA. CDR3 bases: TGTGCCAGCAGCTTAGGGGAAGGGCTCAGCACAGATACGCAGTATTTT. Its protein is CASSLGEGLSTDTQYF.

The CDR3 protein is CASSTWQSGTYEQYF. The CDR3 bases are TGTGCCAGCAGTACGTGGCAGTCGGGGACCTACGAGCAGTACTTC. This sequence joins TRBV28 and TRBJ2-7; D possibly corresponds to TRBD2 (5 bases). With 5 bases removed from V and 2 bases from J, the gap between germline ends came to 16 bases. The germline gives CDR1 MDHEN, CDR2 SYDVKM. The CDR3 runs to 15 residues.

The sample holds a few counts of this clonotype. This rearrangement joins TRBV5-5 to TRBJ1-5; no clear D gene. Per the germline V gene, CDR1 is SGHKS and CDR2 is YYEKEE (reference sequence). The CDR3 runs to 15 residues. Trimming left V 0 bases short and J 0 bases short, with 7 bases between. The CDR3 region has the DNA TGTGCCAGCAGCTTGGTCCTATCTAGCAATCAGCCCCAGCATTTT. Encoded protein: CASSLVLSSNQPQHF.

About this clonotype itself: One end of the junction is discordant with germline, which a read error may explain. This chain links TRBV7-6 with TRBJ2-7; the D gene is possibly TRBD1 (6 bases). Germline CDR1 and CDR2: SGHVS and FNYEAQ. The CDR3 spans 13 residues. The CDR3 nucleotides read TGTGCTAGCAGCCCTGTCATGGACAGCGAGCAGTACTTC. Amino acid sequence: CASSPVMDSEQYF. Filled out from reference TRBV7-6 and TRBJ2-7, the complete variable domain reads GAGVSQSPRYKVTKRGQDVALRCDPISGHVSLYWYRQALGQGPEFLTYFNYEAQQDKSGLPNDRFSAERPEGSISTLTIQRTEQRDSAMYRCASSPVMDSEQYFGPGTRLTVT.

The rearrangement joins TRBV20-1 to TRBJ1-2; D unresolved. V was cut by 6 bases and J by 3 bases, with 8 bases left in between. The CDR3 spans 11 residues. CDR1 is DFQATT and CDR2 is SNEGSKA in the germline V gene (reference sequence). CDR3 sequence (DNA): TGCAGTGCCGAGGTAGACTATGGCTACACCTTC. Translated: CSAEVDYGYTF.

The chain uses TRBV4-3 and TRBJ1-1, with D possibly being TRBD1 (5 bases). V was shortened by 0 bases and J by 0 bases, with 17 bases between the two germline ends. The CDR3 spans 18 residues. From germline, CDR1 is LGHNA and CDR2 YSLEER. CDR3 sequence (DNA): TGCGCCAGCAGCCAAGATATTTACATGGAGGGGATGAACACTGAAGCTTTCTTT. It translates to CASSQDIYMEGMNTEAFF.

The gene calls are TRBV9 and TRBJ2-1; 9 bases fit TRBD2. The germline V gene encodes CDR1 SGDLS and CDR2 YYNGEE. Trimming removed 3 bases from V and 6 bases from J; junction bases left unmatched: 7. The CDR3 runs to 15 residues. The CDR3 loop is CASSANGGGGNEQFF. In nucleotides, the CDR3 is TGTGCCAGCAGCGCCAATGGCGGGGGGGGCAATGAGCAGTTCTTC.

This clonotype was detected a few times. The chain joins TRBV5-1 to TRBJ1-4, with 9 bases identical to TRBD1. V lost 4 bases to trimming and J lost 4 bases; unmatched junction nucleotides: 8. The germline V gene encodes CDR1 SGHRS and CDR2 YFSETQ. The CDR3 contains 16 residues. CDR3: CASSAGQGFLNEKLFF. The CDR3 nucleotides are TGCGCCAGCAGCGCCGGACAGGGGTTTCTTAATGAAAAACTGTTTTTT.